This T cell receptor beta chain was profiled in a study of OX40 agonist ivuxolimab in advanced cancers. Study at large: With a range of 23 to 79, age averaged roughly 60 years, and roughly 80% were male.

The data were produced by immunoSEQ multiplex PCR, yet TCRdb's version contains in-frame clones alone and is incomplete. Of about 69,000 clones listed, roughly 92% were seen once; the top ten hold 0.25% to 0.3%. Trimming pared 5 bases from V and 0 bases from J, leaving 16 bases between. The CDR3 consists of 16 residues. Germline V gene lookup returns CDR1 LNHDA and CDR2 SQIVND (reference sequence). The V and J genes are TRBV19 and TRBJ1-2; unclear D gene. This TCR came from an adult with an advanced solid tumor such as melanoma, head and neck, liver or kidney cancer. Source: CD4+ or CD8+ T cells sorted from blood, taken in a trial of the OX40 agonist ivuxolimab. CDR3 sequence (DNA): TGTGCCAGTAGTCAGCCGGTCATACCCTCTAACTATGGCTACACCTTC. This gives the protein CASSQPVIPSNYGYTF.